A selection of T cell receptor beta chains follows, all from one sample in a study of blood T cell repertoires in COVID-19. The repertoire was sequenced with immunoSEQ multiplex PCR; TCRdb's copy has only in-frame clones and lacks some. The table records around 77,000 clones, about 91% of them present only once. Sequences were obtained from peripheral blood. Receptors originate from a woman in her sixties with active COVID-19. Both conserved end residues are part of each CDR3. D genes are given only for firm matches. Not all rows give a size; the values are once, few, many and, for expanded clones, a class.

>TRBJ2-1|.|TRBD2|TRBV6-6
CASRLTGTSGRNEQFF
TGTGCCAGCAGGCTGACCGGGACTAGCGGGAGGAATGAGCAGTTCTTC
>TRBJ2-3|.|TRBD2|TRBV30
CAWSVKAGRGDTQYF
TGTGCCTGGAGTGTAAAGGCAGGGAGGGGAGATACGCAGTATTTT
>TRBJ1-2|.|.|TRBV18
CASSPGQGMNYGYTF
TGTGCCAGCTCACCTGGGCAGGGGATGAACTATGGCTACACCTTC
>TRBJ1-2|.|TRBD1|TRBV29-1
CSVGTGTNYGYTF
TGCAGCGTGGGGACAGGCACTAACTATGGCTACACCTTC
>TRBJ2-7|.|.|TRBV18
CASSPNNYEQYF
TGTGCCAGCTCACCAAACAACTACGAGCAGTACTTC
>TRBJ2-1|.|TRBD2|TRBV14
CASSTRGRGFNEQFF
TGTGCCAGCAGCACCCGCGGGAGGGGATTCAATGAGCAGTTCTTC
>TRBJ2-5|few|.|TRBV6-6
CASSQGGAQTQYF
TGTGCCAGCAGCCAGGGGGGCGCGCAGACCCAGTACTTC
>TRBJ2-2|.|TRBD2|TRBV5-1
CASGELAGNVGELFF
TGCGCCAGCGGTGAACTAGCGGGTAATGTCGGGGAGCTGTTTTTT
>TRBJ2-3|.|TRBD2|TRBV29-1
CSVEGLAGGFLGDTQYF
TGCAGCGTGGAAGGACTAGCGGGAGGGTTCTTGGGAGATACGCAGTATTTT
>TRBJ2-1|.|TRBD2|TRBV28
CASRLTSGRQNEQFF
TGTGCCAGCAGATTGACTAGCGGGAGACAGAATGAGCAGTTCTTC
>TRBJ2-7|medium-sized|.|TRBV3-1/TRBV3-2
CASSQAGGSVYEQYF
TGTGCCAGCAGCCAAGCAGGAGGGTCCGTCTACGAGCAGTACTTC
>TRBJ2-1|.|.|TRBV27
CASSLSPRGGEQFF
TGTGCCAGCAGTTTATCTCCACGTGGGGGCGAGCAGTTCTTC
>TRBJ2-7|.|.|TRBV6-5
CASSLTGPSYEQYF
TGTGCCAGCTCACTTACAGGGCCCTCCTACGAGCAGTACTTC
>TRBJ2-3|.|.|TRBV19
CASRERVGVTDTQYF
TGTGCCAGTCGGGAGCGGGTTGGGGTCACAGATACGCAGTATTTT
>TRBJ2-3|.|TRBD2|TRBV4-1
CASSPSGRADIDTQYF
TGCGCCAGCAGCCCGAGCGGGAGGGCTGATATAGATACGCAGTATTTT
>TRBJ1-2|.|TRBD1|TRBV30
CAWSADRGYYGYTF
TGTGCCTGGAGTGCGGACAGGGGGTATTATGGCTACACCTTC
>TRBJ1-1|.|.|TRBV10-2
CASSDRANTEAFF
TGCGCCAGCAGTGACAGGGCGAACACTGAAGCTTTCTTT
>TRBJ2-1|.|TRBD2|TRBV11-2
CASSFRQTSGIPRYNEQFF
TGTGCCAGCAGCTTTAGGCAGACTAGCGGGATCCCACGCTACAATGAGCAGTTCTTC
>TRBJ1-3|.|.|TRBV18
CASSPRLAGEKGNTIYF
TGTGCCAGCTCACCACGATTAGCAGGGGAGAAAGGAAACACCATATATTTT
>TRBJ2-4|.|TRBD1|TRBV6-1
CASSDPGQGGKNIQYF
TGTGCCAGCAGTGACCCGGGACAGGGCGGCAAAAACATTCAGTACTTC
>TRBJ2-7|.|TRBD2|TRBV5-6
CASSWGSGRTAYEQYF
TGTGCCAGCAGCTGGGGTAGCGGGAGGACCGCCTACGAGCAGTACTTC
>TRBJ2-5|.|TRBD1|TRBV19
CASSIRTGGPETQYF
TGTGCCAGTAGTATTCGGACAGGGGGCCCGGAGACCCAGTACTTC
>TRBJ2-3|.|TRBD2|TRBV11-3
CASSPAGDRSTDTQYF
TGTGCCAGCAGTCCTGCGGGGGACCGAAGCACAGATACGCAGTATTTT
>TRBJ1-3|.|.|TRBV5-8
CASSLGESSGNTIYF
TGTGCCAGCAGCTTGGGAGAATCCTCTGGAAACACCATATATTTT
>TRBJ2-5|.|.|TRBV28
CASSMTSQGETQYF
TGTGCCAGCAGTATGACTAGTCAAGGAGAGACCCAGTACTTC
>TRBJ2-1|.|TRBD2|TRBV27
CASREREGRFRDEQFF
TGTGCCAGCCGGGAGCGGGAGGGCCGCTTTAGAGATGAGCAGTTCTTC
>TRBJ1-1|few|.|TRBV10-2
CASGGVRTEAFF
TGCGCCAGCGGAGGGGTGCGCACTGAAGCTTTCTTT
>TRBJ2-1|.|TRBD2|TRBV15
CATSGGAGGYDNEQFF
TGTGCCACCAGCGGGGGGGCGGGAGGGTATGACAATGAGCAGTTCTTC
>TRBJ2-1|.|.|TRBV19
CASSRRRALYNEQFF
TGTGCCAGTAGTCGAAGGAGGGCCCTTTACAATGAGCAGTTCTTC
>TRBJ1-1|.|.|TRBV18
CASSLQENLEAFF
TGTGCCAGCTCCCTACAGGAGAATTTAGAAGCTTTCTTT
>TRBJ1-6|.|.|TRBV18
CASSSTPTGSSPLHF
TGTGCCAGCTCATCGACACCCACGGGGTCGTCACCCCTCCACTTT
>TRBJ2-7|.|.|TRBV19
CASSHRVGEQYF
TGTGCCAGTAGTCACAGGGTAGGCGAGCAGTACTTC
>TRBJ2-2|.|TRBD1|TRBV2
CASSGTGRTGELFF
TGTGCCAGCTCAGGGACAGGGCGGACCGGGGAGCTGTTTTTT
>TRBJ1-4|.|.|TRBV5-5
CASSLGVEGRANEKLFF
TGTGCCAGCAGCCTGGGGGTTGAGGGCCGAGCTAATGAAAAACTGTTTTTT
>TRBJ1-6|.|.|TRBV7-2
CASRVQNNSPLHF
TGTGCCAGCAGAGTACAGAATAATTCACCCCTCCACTTT
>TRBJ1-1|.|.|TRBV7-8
CASSPFSGAVNTEAFF
TGTGCCAGCAGCCCCTTCAGCGGGGCCGTGAACACTGAAGCTTTCTTT
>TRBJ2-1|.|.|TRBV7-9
CASSSLLDSLTGEQFF
TGTGCCAGCAGCTCTTTACTAGATAGCCTCACTGGTGAGCAGTTCTTC
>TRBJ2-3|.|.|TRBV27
CASRGRQGYSTDTQYF
TGTGCCAGCAGGGGTCGGCAGGGATACTCGACAGATACGCAGTATTTT
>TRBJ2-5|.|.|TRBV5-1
CASSIYQETQYF
TGCGCCAGCAGCATATACCAAGAGACCCAGTACTTC
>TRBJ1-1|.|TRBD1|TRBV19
CASSVRGRMNTEAFF
TGTGCCAGTAGCGTCAGGGGGCGCATGAACACTGAAGCTTTCTTT
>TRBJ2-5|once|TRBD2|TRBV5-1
CASSSPGTSGGLQETQYF
TGCGCCAGCAGCTCGCCCGGGACTAGCGGGGGGTTACAAGAGACCCAGTACTTC
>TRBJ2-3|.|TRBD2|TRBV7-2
CASSLEGLAGGVVGTQYF
TGTGCCAGCAGCTTAGAGGGACTAGCGGGAGGTGTGGTGGGTACGCAGTATTTT
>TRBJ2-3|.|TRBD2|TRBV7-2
CASSYPSGRADTQYF
TGTGCCAGCAGCTACCCTAGCGGGAGGGCAGATACGCAGTATTTT
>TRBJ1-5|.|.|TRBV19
CASSRGGNNQPQHF
TGTGCCAGTAGTCGGGGGGGCAATAATCAGCCCCAGCATTTT
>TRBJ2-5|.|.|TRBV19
CASTPDSAQETQYF
TGTGCCAGTACCCCGGACAGTGCCCAAGAGACCCAGTACTTC
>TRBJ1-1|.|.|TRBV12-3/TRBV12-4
CASSPMNTEAFF
TGTGCCAGCAGTCCCATGAACACTGAAGCTTTCTTT
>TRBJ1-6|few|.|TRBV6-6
CASSYWEGESPLHF
TGTGCCAGCAGTTACTGGGAGGGGGAGTCACCCCTCCACTTT
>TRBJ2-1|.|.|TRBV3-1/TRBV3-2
CASSQDLRRGQFF
TGTGCCAGCAGCCAAGACCTTCGCCGGGGGCAGTTCTTC
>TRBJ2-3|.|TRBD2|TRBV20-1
CSASRASGILDTQYF
TGCAGTGCTAGTCGGGCTAGCGGGATCTTAGATACGCAGTATTTT
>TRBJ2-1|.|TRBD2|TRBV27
CASSPRSSTGRRGEQFF
TGTGCCAGCAGTCCCCGGAGTTCGACCGGGAGGCGGGGTGAGCAGTTCTTC
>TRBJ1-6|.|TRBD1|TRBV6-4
CASRSGGRSPLHF
TGTGCCAGCAGATCAGGGGGCCGATCACCCCTCCACTTT